This T cell receptor (beta chain) appears in the sequencing data of a study of response to subunit inactivated influenza vaccine. Germline loops: CDR1 SEHNR, CDR2 FQNEAQ (reference sequence). The CDR3 is made up of 13 amino acids. J gave up 3 bases and V 4 bases, and 3 bases lay outside the gene matches. TCRdb re-called the RT-PCR reads with MiXCR, one entry per CDR3 protein. The table lists about 540,000 distinct CDR3 sequences, roughly 25% of them singletons. This clonotype has only a few counts. This same sample was also part of a study on T cells expressing NK-cell markers. As that study records: What made the TCR beta cDNA was 5'RACE template switching with UMIs. Dominant NKG2C+ clonotypes in five to seven donors made up about 1.0-7.0% of CD8+ T cells. Once again these clonotypes came out on top in the CD3+CD56-NKG2C+ fraction of a few donors. Evidence did not settle whether expanded NKG2C+ T cell clones targeted HCMV.

The sequence was collected from a man aged 50 or older who received an inactivated influenza vaccine. The sequencing used CD4+ T cells sorted from PBMCs, collected roughly 12 days after vaccination. The chain recombines TRBV7-9 with TRBJ2-7; TRBD1 aligns across 7 bases. CDR3 region: CASSWDSYYEQYF. The CDR3 DNA follows: TGTGCCAGCAGCTGGGACAGTTACTACGAGCAGTACTTC.